Listed here are 9 T cell receptor beta chains from one sample, sequenced in a study of blood T cell repertoires in COVID-19. The protocol was immunoSEQ multiplex PCR, while the TCRdb copy is restricted to in-frame clones and leaves out a portion. The profile shows about 220,000 clones, about 85% of them singletons. The specimen was peripheral blood. Receptors originate from a man between 25 and 39 years old with active or convalescent COVID-19.

The chain employs TRBV28 and TRBJ1-5; D uncertain. Germline V gene sequence: CDR1 MDHEN, CDR2 SYDVKM. The CDR3 covers 13 residues. The germline V and J ends were trimmed by 5 bases and 4 bases, with 9 bases remaining between them. CDR3 protein: CASSEVINQPQHF. The CDR3 DNA reads TGTGCCAGCAGTGAGGTCATAAATCAGCCCCAGCATTTT. Full variable domain (outside the CDR3, taken from reference TRBV28 and TRBJ1-5): DVKVTQSSRYLVKRTGEKVFLECVQDMDHENMFWYRQDPGLGLRLIYFSYDVKMKEKGDIPEGYSVSREKKERFSLILESASTNQTSMYLCASSEVINQPQHFGDGTRLSIL.

V usage is TRBV5-5 and J usage is TRBJ2-2; D not resolved. The CDR3 runs to 15 residues. CDR1 and CDR2 from the germline V gene are SGHKS and YYEKEE (reference sequence). V was shortened by 0 bases and J by 4 bases, with 10 bases between the two germline ends. CDR3 nucleotide sequence: TGTGCCAGCAGCTTGGGGCTTGGCCCCACCGGGGAGCTGTTTTTT. Its translation is CASSLGLGPTGELFF.

The chain has TRBV28 and TRBJ2-3; 8 bases line up with TRBD1. From germline, CDR1 is MDHEN and CDR2 SYDVKM. The CDR3 consists of 15 residues. Unmatched junction bases numbered 5, after V lost 4 bases and J lost 2 bases. The CDR3 protein is CASSSTGGVTDTQYF. CDR3 coding DNA: TGTGCCAGCAGTTCCACAGGGGGTGTCACAGATACGCAGTATTTT.

The V and J genes are TRBV27 and TRBJ1-1; D perhaps matches TRBD1 (6 bases). The CDR3 consists of 16 residues. Trimming cost V 3 bases and J 4 bases, with 18 bases left between them. Germline CDR1 is MNHEY and CDR2 is SMNVEV (reference sequence). The CDR3 spells CASSFVPGTTITEAFF. Written as DNA, the CDR3 is TGTGCCAGCAGTTTTGTGCCCGGGACAACCATCACTGAAGCTTTCTTT.

The chain combines TRBV2 with TRBJ2-5, with 10 bases aligning to TRBD2. The CDR3 runs to 17 residues. V trimming: 4 bases; J trimming: 0 bases; junction bases outside the gene matches: 8. Germline CDR1 is SNHLY and CDR2 is FYNNEI. The CDR3 region has the DNA TGTGCCAGCAGTGGGACTAGCGGAGGGGAATACCAAGAGACCCAGTACTTC. Translation: CASSGTSGGEYQETQYF. Full variable domain (remainder filled in from reference TRBV2 and TRBJ2-5): EPEVTQTPSHQVTQMGQEVILRCVPISNHLYFYWYRQILGQKVEFLVSFYNNEISEKSEIFDDQFSVERPDGSNFTLKIRSTKLEDSAMYFCASSGTSGGEYQETQYFGPGTRLLVL.

The chain is built from TRBV7-9 and TRBJ1-2; D might be TRBD1 (6 bases). Between the trimmed V and J ends, which lost 1 base and 2 bases, there was a span of 11 bases. The V gene's germline CDR1 is SEHNR and CDR2 FQNEAQ (reference sequence). This CDR3 spans 15 amino acids. The CDR3 loop is CASSLVYRENYGYTF. CDR3 DNA sequence: TGTGCCAGCAGCTTAGTGTACAGGGAAAACTATGGCTACACCTTC.

The chain joins TRBV4-2 to TRBJ1-5; TRBD1 agrees at 7 bases. CDR3 size: 13 residues. V shed 4 bases, J shed 8 bases, and the junction held 5 bases outside the gene matches. From germline, CDR1 is LGHNA and CDR2 YNFKEQ. Here the CDR3 reads CASSPGQFEPQHF. The CDR3, as DNA: TGTGCCAGCAGCCCGGGACAGTTTGAGCCCCAGCATTTT.

J is TRBJ1-2 and V is TRBV2; D might be TRBD1 (6 bases). With 6 bases removed from V and 5 bases from J, the gap between germline ends came to 19 bases. CDR3 length: 15 residues. Per the germline V gene, CDR1 is SNHLY and CDR2 is FYNNEI. The CDR3 spells CASSATGTIIYGYTF. The CDR3, as DNA: TGTGCCAGCAGCGCGACAGGTACTATAATTTATGGCTACACCTTC.

The rearrangement uses TRBV9 and TRBJ2-7, with TRBD2 matching over 16 bases. Trimming cost V 3 bases and J 2 bases; bases outside gene matches: 2. The V gene's germline CDR1 is SGDLS and CDR2 YYNGEE. This CDR3 contains 16 residues. CDR3 bases: TGTGCCAGCAGCGAGGGGACTAGCGGGGGGGCCTACGAGCAGTACTTC. It is translated as CASSEGTSGGAYEQYF.